Listed below are T cell receptor beta chains from one sample, sequenced in a study of T-cell memory formation after mild COVID-19. TCRdb independently ran MiXCR on the 5' RACE reads; one entry per CDR3 protein. The sample carries about 110,000 distinct CDR3 sequences, around 11% recorded once. Sequenced material: PBMCs or a T cell subset sorted from them (not recorded which). All receptors derive from an adult woman who had mild COVID-19 (a few samples of this study predate the infection). Cell type and time point are not known. CDR3s include the opening cysteine and the closing phenylalanine or tryptophan. The order of the fields is clone size, V gene, J gene, D gene, CDR3 DNA, CDR3 protein. A D gene is named only where the DNA matches it firmly. Only some rows state a clone size, as once, few, many or a class for expanded clones.

NA	TRBV4-3	TRBJ2-1	TRBD2	TGCGCCAGCAGCCAGTGGACTAGCGGGAACTACAATGAGCAGTTCTTC	CASSQWTSGNYNEQFF
few	TRBV20-1	TRBJ2-7	NA	TGCAGTGCTAGAAATCTGGGATCCAGTAACTACGAGCAGTACTTC	CSARNLGSSNYEQYF
few	TRBV7-8	TRBJ2-5	NA	TGTGCCAGCAGCTTAGTCTCGCCTCCGGGTGGGGAGACCCAGTACTTC	CASSLVSPPGGETQYF
NA	TRBV11-2	TRBJ2-3	NA	TGTGCCAGCAGCATCCGGGCTTACACAGATACGCAGTATTTT	CASSIRAYTDTQYF
NA	TRBV29-1	TRBJ2-3	NA	TGCAGCGTCCTAGGGGGGTTCGGTACAGATACGCAGTATTTT	CSVLGGFGTDTQYF
many	TRBV10-3	TRBJ2-3	TRBD2	TGTGCCATCAGTCAGACTAGCGGGGGAACAGATACGCAGTATTTT	CAISQTSGGTDTQYF
NA	TRBV9	TRBJ2-7	NA	TGTGCCAGCAGCGTAGACGGGGGGCATGGCGAGCAGTACTTC	CASSVDGGHGEQYF
NA	TRBV2	TRBJ1-3	NA	TGTGCCAGCAGGCTGGGTAGGGAAAACACCATATATTTT	CASRLGRENTIYF
few	TRBV6-6	TRBJ1-5	NA	TGTGCCAGCAGTTACTCGGGGGGAGGGCCCCAGCATTTT	CASSYSGGGPQHF
many	TRBV12-3/TRBV12-4	TRBJ2-3	TRBD2	TGTGCCAGCAGTTTAGGGACTAGCGCAAGCACAGATACGCAGTATTTT	CASSLGTSASTDTQYF
NA	TRBV9	TRBJ2-3	NA	TGTGCCAGCAGCCACTCCCCCACGCGGAGCACAGATACGCAGTATTTT	CASSHSPTRSTDTQYF
many	TRBV4-2	TRBJ2-3	TRBD2	TGTGCCAGCAGCCAAGATCTCCCAGCGGGGGGAGATACGCAGTATTTT	CASSQDLPAGGDTQYF
few	TRBV7-3	TRBJ2-2	NA	TGTGCCAGCAGCTTAGATACAGAAGATAACACCGGGGAGCTGTTTTTT	CASSLDTEDNTGELFF
NA	TRBV6-5	TRBJ2-3	NA	TGTGCCAGTTCCCCCGGGGGCTCTACTGGACCAGATACGCAGTATTTT	CASSPGGSTGPDTQYF
NA	TRBV6-5	TRBJ2-1	TRBD1	TGTGCCAGCAGTTTAGGGACAGGGGGCCATGAGCAGTTCTTC	CASSLGTGGHEQFF
NA	TRBV27	TRBJ2-2	NA	TGTGCCAGCAGTTTAGTCGGTGAGAGCGGACCGAACACCGGGGAGCTGTTTTTT	CASSLVGESGPNTGELFF
few	TRBV9	TRBJ2-3	NA	TGTGCCAGCAGCGTAGGGGCGGGGAGCACAGATACGCAGTATTTT	CASSVGAGSTDTQYF
many	TRBV4-1	TRBJ2-2	NA	TGCGCCAGCAGTTCCCCTGGGGCAGGGAGTAACACCGGGGAGCTGTTTTTT	CASSSPGAGSNTGELFF
few	TRBV7-2	TRBJ1-5	NA	TGTGCCAGCAGCCTCAGCCCGGAATGGCAGCCCCAGCATTTT	CASSLSPEWQPQHF
many	TRBV4-1	TRBJ2-1	TRBD2	TGCGCCAGCAGCCCCCTCGGGAAAGCTAGCGGGCCGAGCTCCTACAATGAGCAGTTCTTC	CASSPLGKASGPSSYNEQFF
many	TRBV12-3/TRBV12-4	TRBJ2-7	TRBD1	TGTGCCAGCAGTCCGCGGGACAGGGGGTTCTACGAGCAGTACTTC	CASSPRDRGFYEQYF
many	TRBV20-1	TRBJ1-2	TRBD1	TGCAGTGCTAGAGATCTGCAGGGGGGATTCTATGGCTACACCTTC	CSARDLQGGFYGYTF
NA	TRBV4-1	TRBJ2-1	NA	TGCGCCAGCAGGCAACCTAGCGTTGGAGGCAGCGATGAGCAGTTCTTC	CASRQPSVGGSDEQFF
NA	TRBV2	TRBJ1-5	NA	TGTGCCAGCAGTTGGACCGCACTAAAGCCCCAGCATTTT	CASSWTALKPQHF
few	TRBV4-2	TRBJ2-1	TRBD1	TGTGCCAGCGGACAGGGAGGTGAGCAGTTCTTC	CASGQGGEQFF
few	TRBV6-5	TRBJ1-2	NA	TGTGCCAGCAGTTACTCGGAATTAGGGACATCATATGGCTACACCTTC	CASSYSELGTSYGYTF
NA	TRBV13	TRBJ2-7	TRBD2	TGTGCCAGCAGCTTTACAGCGGGATTGACCTACGAGCAGTACTTC	CASSFTAGLTYEQYF
NA	TRBV7-9	TRBJ2-3	NA	TGTGCCAGCGGCATTCCCGGGCCCCGCAAGACAGATACGCAGTATTTT	CASGIPGPRKTDTQYF
NA	TRBV7-3	TRBJ2-7	TRBD1	TGTGCCAGCAGCCCACGACAGGGGGGCGAGCAGTACTTC	CASSPRQGGEQYF
NA	TRBV24-1	TRBJ2-3	NA	TGTGCCACCAGTGATGGCACCGCCGACACGCAGTATTTT	CATSDGTADTQYF
many	TRBV6-4	TRBJ2-3	TRBD2	TGTGCCAGCAGTACTGAAGCGGGAGCGTCAGATACGCAGTATTTT	CASSTEAGASDTQYF
NA	TRBV12-3/TRBV12-4	TRBJ2-7	NA	TGTGCCAGCAGTTTCGCGAGGTACGAGCAGTACTTC	CASSFARYEQYF
NA	TRBV4-1	TRBJ2-7	NA	TGCGCCAGCAGCCAAGTACCTCTCTACGAGCAGTACTTC	CASSQVPLYEQYF
few	TRBV7-9	TRBJ2-1	NA	TGTGCCAGCAGCTCCCGTGTGGATGTCCTACCGAGCTCCTACAATGAGCAGTTCTTC	CASSSRVDVLPSSYNEQFF
few	TRBV7-8	TRBJ2-7	NA	TGTGCCAGCTTGGGGCCACCATTTTACGAGCAGTACTTC	CASLGPPFYEQYF
NA	TRBV12-3/TRBV12-4	TRBJ2-5	NA	TGTGCCAGCAGGTCCCAAAACGGGGCCTTTCAAGAGACCCAGTACTTC	CASRSQNGAFQETQYF
many	TRBV20-1	TRBJ2-7	TRBD2	TGCAGTGCTCGACTAGCGTACTCCTACGAGCAGTACTTC	CSARLAYSYEQYF
NA	TRBV16	TRBJ2-7	NA	TGTGCCAGCAGCCAATCCTGGCCCTACGAGCAGTACTTC	CASSQSWPYEQYF
NA	TRBV7-2	TRBJ1-4	NA	TGTGCCATCAGCTTAGGGGCAGGTTGGAATGAAAAACTGTTTTTT	CAISLGAGWNEKLFF
many	TRBV12-3/TRBV12-4	TRBJ2-6	NA	TGTGCCAGCAGTCCCCCGACGAGTTCCAACGTCCTGACTTTC	CASSPPTSSNVLTF
few	TRBV7-9	TRBJ2-7	NA	TGTGCCAGCAGCCAAGACTCACACTACGAGCAGTACTTC	CASSQDSHYEQYF
few	TRBV7-2	TRBJ2-1	NA	TGTGCCAGCAGCACCTACACCTACAATGAGCAGTTCTTC	CASSTYTYNEQFF
NA	TRBV4-1	TRBJ2-4	NA	TGCGCCAGCAGCCTCGAGGGGAGGACTGGACTTCAAAACATTCAGTACTTC	CASSLEGRTGLQNIQYF
few	TRBV28	TRBJ2-3	NA	TGTGCCAGCAGTGTCAATGGAGGAGGGGGCGAGGGAGATACGCAGTATTTT	CASSVNGGGGEGDTQYF
few	TRBV5-1	TRBJ2-1	TRBD1	TGCGCCAGCAGCTCACGACAGGGGGCGATTTTTAATGAGCAGTTCTTC	CASSSRQGAIFNEQFF
many	TRBV27	TRBJ2-3	NA	TGTGCCAGCAGTTTTGTCATCACAGATACGCAGTATTTT	CASSFVITDTQYF
NA	TRBV7-9	TRBJ1-6	NA	TGTGCCAGCAGCTCTCGACGGGCCAATAATTCACCCCTCCACTTT	CASSSRRANNSPLHF
NA	TRBV20-1	TRBJ2-1	NA	TGCAGTGCTAGAGATCGGCAGGGGAACTACAATGAGCAGTTCTTC	CSARDRQGNYNEQFF
NA	TRBV12-3/TRBV12-4	TRBJ1-1	TRBD1	TGTGCCAGCAGTTTTTCGGACAGGCCATTCACTGAAGCTTTCTTT	CASSFSDRPFTEAFF
few	TRBV27	TRBJ1-1	TRBD1	TGTGCCAGCAGTTCCATTGGGACAGCGGGTGAAGCTTTCTTT	CASSSIGTAGEAFF
few	TRBV7-9	TRBJ2-7	TRBD2	TGTGCCAGCAGCTTAGTATGGACTAGCGGGAGCTACGAGCAGTACTTC	CASSLVWTSGSYEQYF
few	TRBV7-9	TRBJ1-1	NA	TGTGCCAGCAGCTCGACAATAGAAGACACTGAAGCTTTCTTT	CASSSTIEDTEAFF
few	TRBV5-6	TRBJ1-5	NA	TGTGCCAGCAGCAAGGGTCAGCCCCAGCATTTT	CASSKGQPQHF
few	TRBV29-1	TRBJ2-1	NA	TGCAGCGTTCTGGGCCTCTTGAGCTCCTACAATGAGCAGTTCTTC	CSVLGLLSSYNEQFF
NA	TRBV12-3/TRBV12-4	TRBJ1-5	NA	TGTGCCAGCAGTTTAGGTCTTTTCGGACAATTAAATCAGCCCCAGCATTTT	CASSLGLFGQLNQPQHF
NA	TRBV6-2/TRBV6-3	TRBJ2-1	TRBD2	TGTGCCAGCAGTTACCTGGAGCCGGGACTAGCGGGGTACAATGAGCAGTTCTTC	CASSYLEPGLAGYNEQFF
few	TRBV20-1	TRBJ2-7	TRBD2	TGCAGTGCTAGAGACGCACTAGCGGGGACCTACGAGCAGTACTTC	CSARDALAGTYEQYF